One and the same sample provided the 23 T cell receptor beta chains below, sequenced in a study of shared clonotypes between healthy human individuals. Assay: immunoSEQ multiplex PCR; the TCRdb copy retains only in-frame clones and omits some. In the table there are roughly 1,500,000 clones, less than 99% of which are singletons. The sequencing input was naive CD4+ T cells sorted from blood. The sample's subset: CD45RA+ positively selected. These receptor sequences come from a man aged 30 to 45 in good health.

V and J are TRBV18 and TRBJ1-1, with no clear D. Germline V lookup: CDR1 KGHSH, CDR2 LQKENI. The V end was cut by 6 bases, the J end by 6 bases, with 17 bases between. The CDR3 consists of 14 residues. Written as DNA, the CDR3 is TGTGCCAGCTCCGCGTTGTTTCAAGAAGCTGAAGCTTTCTTT. Its protein product is CASSALFQEAEAFF.

As for this clone: The sample contains more than one DNA sequence encoding this CDR3. The rearrangement joins TRBV30 to TRBJ2-7, with 8 bases matching TRBD1. In germline, CDR1 is GTSNPN, CDR2 SVGIG (reference sequence). The CDR3 totals 15 residues. With 0 bases clipped from V and 4 bases from J, the junction kept 8 bases outside the gene matches. In DNA form, the CDR3 reads TGTGCCTGGAGTGTACTAACAGGGGGTCCTTACGAGCAGTACTTC. As protein: CAWSVLTGGPYEQYF.

J is TRBJ2-7 and V is TRBV19; 13 nucleotides line up with TRBD2. The CDR3 is made up of 15 amino acids. Per germline, CDR1 LNHDA and CDR2 SQIVND (reference sequence). The junction had 6 bases not matched to a gene; V was cut back by 5 bases and J by 5 bases. The CDR3 region is CASSPRTSGSHEQYF. The CDR3 DNA reads TGTGCCAGTAGTCCAAGGACTAGCGGGAGCCACGAGCAGTACTTC.

This chain joins TRBV28 and TRBJ2-7, with TRBD1 matching over 7 bases. J gave up 3 bases and V 2 bases, and 7 bases lay outside the gene matches. Germline assignment: CDR1 MDHEN and CDR2 SYDVKM. The CDR3 totals 15 residues. For the CDR3, the DNA is TGTGCCAGCAGTTTACCTGGACAGGCCCTCTACGAGCAGTACTTC. This encodes CASSLPGQALYEQYF.

The V gene is TRBV5-4, the J gene TRBJ2-5; 7 bases map to TRBD2. The CDR3 contains 18 residues. V shed 0 bases, J shed 5 bases, and the junction held 16 bases outside the gene matches. The germline CDR1 and CDR2 sequences are SGHNT and YYREEE (reference sequence). The CDR3 spells CASSLVASGGFSRETQYF. The CDR3 DNA reads as TGTGCCAGCAGCTTGGTTGCTTCGGGAGGATTCTCGCGGGAGACCCAGTACTTC.

The chain has TRBV5-1 and TRBJ1-4, with D unclear. Trimming left V 5 bases short and J 6 bases short, with 11 bases between. The germline gives CDR1 SGHRS, CDR2 YFSETQ. CDR3 length: 13 residues. As DNA, the CDR3 is TGCGCCAGCAGACGGGGTGCGGATGAAAAACTGTTTTTT. Its protein product is CASRRGADEKLFF.

The rearrangement uses TRBV14 and TRBJ2-3; possible D gene TRBD2, 6 bases. Germline CDR1 SGHDN, CDR2 FVKESK. Trimming took 0 bases from V and 5 from J, leaving 12 bases between them. The CDR3 is made up of 15 amino acids. In nucleotides, the CDR3 is TGTGCCAGCAGCCAAGAAATACTAGCTGGAGATACGCAGTATTTT. Its translation is CASSQEILAGDTQYF. Drawing the rest from reference TRBV14 and TRBJ2-3, the complete variable domain is EAGVTQFPSHSVIEKGQTVTLRCDPISGHDNLYWYRRVMGKEIKFLLHFVKESKQDESGMPNNRFLAERTGGTYSTLKVQPAELEDSGVYFCASSQEILAGDTQYFGPGTRLTVL.

This chain connects TRBV2 to TRBJ2-3; 9 bases match TRBD2. V lost 6 bases to trimming and J lost 0 bases; unmatched junction nucleotides: 4. The CDR3 extends over 15 amino acids. Germline CDR1 SNHLY, CDR2 FYNNEI. The CDR3 is CASRIAGDSTDTQYF. For the CDR3, the DNA is TGTGCCAGCAGAATAGCGGGGGACAGCACAGATACGCAGTATTTT.

The J gene is TRBJ2-1, the V gene TRBV7-2; 10 bases match TRBD2. Per the germline V gene, CDR1 is SGHTA and CDR2 is FQGNSA. The CDR3 spans 16 residues. J gave up 8 bases and V 4 bases, and 11 bases lay outside the gene matches. CDR3 loop: CASSSTGLAGAHEQFF. Here the CDR3 DNA reads TGTGCCAGCAGCTCCACGGGGCTAGCGGGAGCCCATGAGCAGTTCTTC. Drawing the rest from reference TRBV7-2 and TRBJ2-1, the complete variable domain is GAGVSQSPSNKVTEKGKDVELRCDPISGHTALYWYRQSLGQGLEFLIYFQGNSAPDKSGLPSDRFSAERTGGSVSTLTIQRTQQEDSAVYLCASSSTGLAGAHEQFFGPGTRLTVL.

The chain employs TRBV5-6 and TRBJ2-7, with 8 positions matching TRBD1. This CDR3 is 16 amino acids long. Trimming removed 4 bases from V and 5 bases from J; junction bases left unmatched: 14. The germline V gene encodes CDR1 SGHDT and CDR2 YYEEEE. CDR3 sequence reads: CASSRKTGEKSHEQYF. CDR3 in DNA: TGTGCCAGCAGCCGAAAGACAGGGGAAAAAAGTCACGAGCAGTACTTC.

The chain employs TRBV6-5 and TRBJ2-5; 8 nucleotides match TRBD2. The J segment lost 5 bases and the V segment lost 6 bases, leaving 11 bases of the junction unmatched. The CDR3 contains 15 residues. CDR1 MNHEY and CDR2 SVGAGI come from the germline V gene. CDR3 DNA: TGTGCCAGCAGCCGGGAGGGGTTAGCGGTGGAGACCCAGTACTTC. Protein sequence: CASSREGLAVETQYF.

V usage is TRBV28 and J usage is TRBJ1-4; TRBD1 might be the D (5 bases). Trimming cost V 6 bases and J 8 bases, with 16 bases left between them. This CDR3 comprises 14 residues. CDR1 is MDHEN, CDR2 SYDVKM, per germline. The CDR3 reads CASSPIGGGEKLFF. CDR3 DNA sequence: TGTGCCAGCAGCCCCATCGGGGGAGGCGAAAAACTGTTTTTT.

The chain joins TRBV5-1 to TRBJ1-2, with TRBD1 matching 7 bases. J was trimmed by 4 bases and V by 0 bases; bases with no gene match: 6. The CDR3 has 15 residues. CDR1 is SGHRS and CDR2 is YFSETQ in the germline V gene. The DNA for the CDR3 is TGCGCCAGCAGCTTGGAGGGACAGATCCCCTATGGCTACACCTTC. It translates to CASSLEGQIPYGYTF.

This clone was picked up one time. This chain uses TRBV18 with TRBJ1-1, with D hard to call. Germline lookup yields CDR1 KGHSH and CDR2 LQKENI. V dropped 6 bases and J dropped 0 bases, with 14 bases sitting between them. This CDR3 comprises 15 residues. The CDR3 sequence: CASSTYGGLNTEAFF. Written as DNA, the CDR3 is TGTGCCAGCTCGACTTACGGAGGGCTGAACACTGAAGCTTTCTTT.

The chain carries TRBV30 and TRBJ2-3; a possible D gene is TRBD2 (6 bases). The CDR3 has 15 amino acids. Germline CDR1 GTSNPN, CDR2 SVGIG (reference sequence). V was clipped by 0 bases and J by 2 bases, with 12 bases between them. Written as DNA, the CDR3 is TGTGCCTGGAGTGTCGGCGGAGGGGTCACAGATACGCAGTATTTT. This encodes CAWSVGGGVTDTQYF. The variable domain in full, with the rest retrieved from reference TRBV30 and TRBJ2-3, is SQTIHQWPATLVQPVGSPLSLECTVEGTSNPNLYWYRQAAGRGLQLLFYSVGIGQISSEVPQNLSASRPQDRQFILSSKKLLLSDSGFYLCAWSVGGGVTDTQYFGPGTRLTVL.

The CDR3 protein is CASRREYEQFF. Here the CDR3 DNA reads TGCGCCAGCAGGCGGGAGTATGAGCAGTTCTTC. The chain recombines TRBV10-2 with TRBJ2-1; 7 nucleotides agree with TRBD2. V gave up 6 bases and J gave up 8 bases; unmatched junction bases: 1. The CDR3 covers 11 residues. Germline CDR1 and CDR2: WSHSY and SAAADI.

This chain uses TRBV2 with TRBJ1-2, with 7 bases identical to TRBD1. Trimming at V came to 8 bases and at J to 2 bases, leaving 8 bases not matched to a gene. This CDR3 spans 14 amino acids. CDR1 and CDR2 (germline): SNHLY, FYNNEI. In DNA, the CDR3 is TGTGCCAGCGGTCGGGACAGACCGAACTATGGCTACACCTTC. It yields the protein CASGRDRPNYGYTF. The entire variable domain, with the rest obtained from reference TRBV2 and TRBJ1-2, is as follows: EPEVTQTPSHQVTQMGQEVILRCVPISNHLYFYWYRQILGQKVEFLVSFYNNEISEKSEIFDDQFSVERPDGSNFTLKIRSTKLEDSAMYFCASGRDRPNYGYTFGSGTRLTVV.

The chain joins TRBV2 to TRBJ1-2; D call uncertain. This CDR3 spans 12 amino acids. V was clipped by 5 bases and J by 3 bases, with 7 bases between them. Germline V gene lookup returns CDR1 SNHLY and CDR2 FYNNEI. The CDR3 protein is CASSPRDYGYTF. The CDR3 nucleotides are TGTGCCAGCAGTCCTAGAGACTATGGCTACACCTTC.

For this clone: The same CDR3 arises from other DNA sequences in this sample as well. The CDR3 DNA sequence: TGTGCCAGCAGCCTAGGACAGGGGGCTTACGAGCAGTACTTC. This codes for CASSLGQGAYEQYF. This chain joins TRBV9 and TRBJ2-7, with 11 bases identical to TRBD1. Germline V gene lookup returns CDR1 SGDLS and CDR2 YYNGEE. The ends lost 4 bases at V and 4 bases at J; junction bases unmatched: 4. The CDR3 is 14 residues long.

The V gene is TRBV5-1, the J gene TRBJ2-2; D not certain. The CDR3 is 12 residues long. Germline V lookup: CDR1 SGHRS, CDR2 YFSETQ. V gave up 4 bases and J gave up 5 bases, with 6 bases separating them. The CDR3 sequence: CASSQTTGELFF. CDR3 bases: TGCGCCAGCAGCCAAACAACCGGGGAGCTGTTTTTT.

V is TRBV27 and J is TRBJ2-7, with 7 bases lining up with TRBD2. V lost 5 bases, J lost 3 bases, and 10 bases stayed unmatched. Germline V gene sequence: CDR1 MNHEY, CDR2 SMNVEV (reference sequence). The CDR3 runs 15 residues. CDR3 amino acids: CASSLSMGGSYEQYF. The CDR3 DNA is TGTGCCAGCAGTCTGTCCATGGGAGGGAGCTACGAGCAGTACTTC.

The CDR3 reads CASSSGLDYGYTF. CDR3 DNA: TGTGCCAGCAGTTCAGGGCTAGACTATGGCTACACCTTC. The chain joins TRBV7-6 to TRBJ1-2; possible D gene TRBD1, 5 bases. Deletions cut 6 bases from V and 3 bases from J, with 11 bases between. This CDR3 region has 13 residues. Germline CDR1 reads SGHVS; CDR2 reads FNYEAQ.

This chain joins TRBV2 and TRBJ2-7; no reliable D call. Germline CDR1 reads SNHLY; CDR2 reads FYNNEI. The CDR3 is made up of 14 amino acids. Deletions cut 8 bases from V and 3 bases from J, with 17 bases between. CDR3 residues: CASSALPVVYEQYF. The DNA for the CDR3 is TGTGCCAGCTCCGCCCTCCCGGTCGTCTACGAGCAGTACTTC.